The 10 T cell receptor beta chains presented below share a single source sample, sequenced in a study of CXCR3-negative and CXCR3-positive naive CD8 T cells. Study findings and constraints: Naive CXCR3-positive cells had TRB CDR3s more hydrophobic than those of CXCR3-negative naive cells.

UMI-labeled 5' RACE TRB cDNA libraries were prepared from the cells. TCRdb reprocessed the 5' RACE reads and keeps a single row for each CDR3 protein, giving no DNA. Its clone listing holds more than 4,500 distinct CDR3 sequences. Their target antigens are unknown. Sequencing was done on a sample of naive CXCR3+ CD8+ T cells from blood. Subset indicated: CD45RO-CCR7+CD27+CD95- naive CD8+ T cells expressing CXCR3 (TNR3+). All receptors come from a human donor in good health. Some clones in this sample may be carry-over from other donors' samples.

This clonotype is identified as medium-sized (0.01 to 0.1%) from frequency. V and J are TRBV28 and TRBJ2-1; TCRdb selects TRBD1, and the lack of DNA leaves this call unchecked. Germline V lookup: CDR1 MDHEN, CDR2 SYDVKM. The CDR3 sequence is 16 residues long. The CDR3 region is CASSALGTGSYNEQFF.

The chain links TRBV27 to TRBJ2-1. This CDR3 has 11 residues. Per the germline V gene, CDR1 is MNHEY and CDR2 is SMNVEV (reference sequence). The CDR3 is CASSFYNEQFF.

Frequency places this clonotype as medium-sized (0.01 to 0.1%). The rearrangement links TRBV7-9 to TRBJ1-4; there is no DNA to check the TCRdb D call of TRBD1. Germline V CDR1 and CDR2: SEHNR, FQNEAQ (reference sequence). CDR3 length equals 15 residues. This CDR3 is CASSLSGTGPEKLFF. The full variable domain, in which reference TRBV7-9 and TRBJ1-4 provide the parts outside the CDR3, is DTGVSQNPRHKITKRGQNVTFRCDPISEHNRLYWYRQTLGQGPEFLTYFQNEAQLEKSRLLSDRFSAERPKGSFSTLEIQRTEQGDSAMYLCASSLSGTGPEKLFFGSGTQLSVL.

The chain uses TRBV11-2 and TRBJ2-3; TCRdb proposes TRBD1, but this gene call is untestable without DNA. This CDR3 is 11 amino acids long. Germline CDR1 and CDR2: SGHAT and FQNNGV. Here the CDR3 reads CASSSPASQYF.

Its frequency marks this clonotype as medium-sized (0.01 to 0.1%). The chain is built from TRBV7-8 and TRBJ1-1; as DNA is missing, the TRBD1 call by TCRdb cannot be tested. This CDR3 is built from 15 residues. The germline gives CDR1 SGHVS, CDR2 FQNEAQ. This CDR3 reads CASSLAHSGGTEAFF.

This clonotype registers medium-sized by frequency. V usage is TRBV13 and J usage is TRBJ1-1; TCRdb's D call, TRBD1, is unchecked because there is no DNA. The CDR3 is 14 residues long. The germline V gene encodes CDR1 PRHDT and CDR2 FYEKMQ (reference sequence). CDR3 amino acids: CASSPQTGINEAFF.

This clonotype counts as medium-sized by frequency. The V call is TRBV7-2, the J call TRBJ2-7; TCRdb indicates TRBD2, and absent DNA this call remains unverified. The CDR3 extends over 16 amino acids. The germline V gene has CDR1 SGHTA and CDR2 FQGNSA. CDR3 region: CASSGTSGRSLYEQYF.

This clonotype is deemed medium-sized by its frequency. V is TRBV12-3 or TRBV12-4 and J is TRBJ1-2; TCRdb's D gene call, TRBD1, goes unchecked for lack of DNA. There are 16 residues in the CDR3. CDR3 loop: CASSFSGDSPRGGYTF.

The rearrangement links TRBV19 to TRBJ1-4. The CDR3 extends over 14 amino acids. CDR1 LNHDA and CDR2 SQIVND come from the germline V gene (reference sequence). The CDR3 reads CASSGYMEDEKLFF.

Frequency places this clonotype as medium-sized. The chain has TRBV29-1 and TRBJ2-1; there is no DNA to check the TCRdb D call of TRBD1. The CDR3 extends over 15 amino acids. From germline, CDR1 is SQVTM and CDR2 ANQGSEA. The CDR3 sequence: CSVESPSSSSAGASF.